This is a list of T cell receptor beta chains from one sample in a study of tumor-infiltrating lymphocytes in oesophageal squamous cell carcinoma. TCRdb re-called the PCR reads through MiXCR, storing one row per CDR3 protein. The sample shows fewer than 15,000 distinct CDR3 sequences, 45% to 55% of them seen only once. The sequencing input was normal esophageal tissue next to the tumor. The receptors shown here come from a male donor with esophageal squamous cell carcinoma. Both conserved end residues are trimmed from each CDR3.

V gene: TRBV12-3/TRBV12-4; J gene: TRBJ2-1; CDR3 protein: ASSPPGSNEQF
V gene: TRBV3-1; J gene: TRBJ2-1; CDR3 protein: ASSRTGTSLNEQF
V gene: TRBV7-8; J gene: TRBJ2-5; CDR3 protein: ASSSTGPETQY
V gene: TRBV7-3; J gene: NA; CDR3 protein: ASSPSGVSYNEQF
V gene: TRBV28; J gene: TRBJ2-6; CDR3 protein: ASSPLRSGANVLT
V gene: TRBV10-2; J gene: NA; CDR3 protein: ASSESGGGAIQY
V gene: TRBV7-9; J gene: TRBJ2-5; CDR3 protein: ASSLTGTRETQY
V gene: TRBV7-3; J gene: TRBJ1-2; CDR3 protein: ASSLTGGDYGYT
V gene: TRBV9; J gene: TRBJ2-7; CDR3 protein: ASSVDGGSYEQY
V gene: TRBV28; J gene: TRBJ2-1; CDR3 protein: ASRGRSAGEREQF
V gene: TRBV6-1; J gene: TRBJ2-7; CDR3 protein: ASSKSGQGYHEQY
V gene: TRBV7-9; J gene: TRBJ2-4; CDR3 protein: ASIGGNSYEQY
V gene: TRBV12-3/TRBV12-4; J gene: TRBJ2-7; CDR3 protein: ASSSLESSYEQY
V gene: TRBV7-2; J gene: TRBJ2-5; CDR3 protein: ASSQRQAQY
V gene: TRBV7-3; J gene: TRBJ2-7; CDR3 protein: ASSPASYNEQY
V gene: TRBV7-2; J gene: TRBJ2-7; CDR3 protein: ASSLRREYEQY
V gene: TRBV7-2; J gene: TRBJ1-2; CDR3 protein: ASSWDSLYGYT
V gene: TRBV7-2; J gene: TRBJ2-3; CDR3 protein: ASSFTSGQGTQY
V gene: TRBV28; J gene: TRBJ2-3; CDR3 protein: ASSFLAGTDTQY
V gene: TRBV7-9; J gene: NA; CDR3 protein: ASSLAWGEQF
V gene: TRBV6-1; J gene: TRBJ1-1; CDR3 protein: ASSAYRGGETEAF
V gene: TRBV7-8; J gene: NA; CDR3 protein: ASSDEGRLVRGYT
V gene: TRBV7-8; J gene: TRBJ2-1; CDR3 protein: ASSPTSVSYNEQF
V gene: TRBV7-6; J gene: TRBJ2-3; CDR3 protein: ASSSASDTQY
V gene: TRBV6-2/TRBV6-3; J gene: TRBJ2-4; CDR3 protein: ASSRTSGRQYNEQY
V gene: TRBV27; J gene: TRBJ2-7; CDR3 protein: ATSSGTVTYEQY
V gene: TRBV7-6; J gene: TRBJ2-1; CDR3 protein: ASSRSSGSNEQF
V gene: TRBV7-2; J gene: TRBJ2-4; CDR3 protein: ASSLSLAGGEQY
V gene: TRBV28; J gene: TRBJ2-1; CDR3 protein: ASRHAREQF
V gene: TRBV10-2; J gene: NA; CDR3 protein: ASSSGYGGRARGEQF
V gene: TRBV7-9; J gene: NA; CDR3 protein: ASSLELAGVYEQY
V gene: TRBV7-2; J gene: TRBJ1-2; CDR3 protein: ASSSTNYGYT
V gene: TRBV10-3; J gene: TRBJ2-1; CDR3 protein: AISELAGTDEQF